This is a list of T cell receptor beta chains from one sample in a study of radiotherapy plus CTLA-4 blockade in lung cancer. Profiling relied on immunoSEQ multiplex PCR, and the TCRdb table lists in-frame clones only, not all of them. The repertoire has 50,000 or so clones, less than 85% of them found once; the top ten carry just under 8.5%. The sequenced sample was peripheral blood, obtained from a patient treated with radiotherapy plus ipilimumab. The receptors come from a human donor with non-small cell lung cancer who had stable disease on radiotherapy plus ipilimumab. Each CDR3 is given with its conserved first and last residue. Each record gives: D gene, V gene, clone size, J gene, CDR3 protein, CDR3 DNA. A D gene is named only where the DNA matches it firmly. Size values are once, few and many counts, or a class for expanded clones, and some rows have none.

>-|TRBV10-3|-|TRBJ1-1
CAISEVRAGVLSTEAFF
TGTGCCATCAGTGAGGTACGAGCAGGGGTCCTTTCCACTGAAGCTTTCTTT
>TRBD1|TRBV9|-|TRBJ1-2
CASSVGEGAYGYTF
TGTGCCAGCAGCGTAGGTGAGGGGGCCTATGGCTACACCTTC
>-|TRBV7-8|few|TRBJ1-3
CASSSKVGNGNTIYF
TGTGCCAGCAGCTCCAAGGTGGGGAATGGAAACACCATATATTTT
>TRBD1|TRBV7-2|-|TRBJ2-3
CASSSGQGPQYF
TGTGCCAGCAGCTCAGGACAGGGCCCGCAGTATTTT
>-|TRBV6-1|-|TRBJ1-2
CASSDWGGYGYTF
TGTGCCAGCAGTGATTGGGGGGGCTATGGCTACACCTTC
>-|TRBV11-3|-|TRBJ2-2
CASSLQGTGTGELFF
TGTGCCAGCAGCTTACAGGGGACGGGCACCGGGGAGCTGTTTTTT
>-|TRBV9|-|TRBJ1-2
CASSSTPGRLHGYTF
TGTGCCAGCAGCTCTACCCCAGGGAGGTTACATGGCTACACCTTC
>-|TRBV5-1|-|TRBJ2-2
CASSPTGPRENTGELFF
TGCGCCAGCAGCCCTACCGGGCCCCGAGAGAACACCGGGGAGCTGTTTTTT
>-|TRBV5-1|once|TRBJ1-6
CASSFGSSYNSPLHF
TGCGCCAGCAGCTTCGGGAGCTCCTATAATTCACCCCTCCACTTT
>-|TRBV7-7|once|TRBJ1-1
CASSLRSGTEAFF
TGTGCCAGCAGCCTTCGATCAGGGACTGAAGCTTTCTTT
>-|TRBV19|-|TRBJ1-1
CASSIAARAVTRMNTEAFF
TGTGCCAGTAGTATCGCCGCCCGGGCCGTCACCAGAATGAACACTGAAGCTTTCTTT
>-|TRBV29-1|medium-sized|TRBJ1-1
CSVDRDTEAFF
TGCAGCGTTGACAGGGACACTGAAGCTTTCTTT
>-|TRBV19|few|TRBJ1-6
CASTKFSSYNSPLHF
TGTGCCAGTACTAAATTCAGCTCCTATAATTCACCCCTCCACTTT
>TRBD1|TRBV2|-|TRBJ1-1
CASRALRQGDEAFF
TGTGCCAGCAGAGCACTTCGACAGGGGGATGAAGCTTTCTTT
>-|TRBV7-8|-|TRBJ1-1
CASSLVKREDTEAFF
TGTGCCAGCAGCTTAGTGAAGAGAGAGGACACTGAAGCTTTCTTT
>TRBD1|TRBV6-5|-|TRBJ1-1
CASLLDRGDTEAFF
TGTGCCAGCCTACTGGACAGGGGGGACACTGAAGCTTTCTTT
>-|TRBV11-3|-|TRBJ1-6
CASSLYGQSPLHF
TGTGCCAGCAGCTTGTACGGACAGTCACCCCTCCACTTT
>-|TRBV2|-|TRBJ2-2
CASSEAIPGELFF
TGTGCCAGCAGTGAAGCGATCCCCGGGGAGCTGTTTTTT
>-|TRBV5-6|-|TRBJ1-5
CASSLVGEPQHF
TGTGCCAGCAGCTTGGTGGGCGAGCCCCAGCATTTT
>-|TRBV6-5|-|TRBJ2-3
CASSPRELTDTQYF
TGTGCCAGCAGCCCCAGGGAACTCACAGATACGCAGTATTTT
>TRBD1|TRBV6-1|few|TRBJ1-1
CASNPTGSGTEAFF
TGTGCCAGCAATCCGACAGGGAGTGGCACTGAAGCTTTCTTT
>TRBD1|TRBV15|-|TRBJ1-5
CATSRQGAIQPQHF
TGTGCCACCAGCCGGCAGGGGGCGATTCAGCCCCAGCATTTT
>-|TRBV11-2|-|TRBJ2-3
CASSWSGGSSDTQYF
TGTGCCAGCAGCTGGTCGGGCGGCAGCTCAGATACGCAGTATTTT
>-|TRBV29-1|-|TRBJ2-1
CSVVTGSNEQFF
TGCAGCGTTGTGACGGGTAGCAATGAGCAGTTCTTC
>TRBD2|TRBV5-1|-|TRBJ2-1
CASSLGLAGNSYNEQFF
TGCGCCAGCAGCCTTGGACTAGCGGGCAACTCCTACAATGAGCAGTTCTTC
>TRBD2|TRBV7-2|-|TRBJ2-2
CASSLGDWASGHGELFF
TGTGCCAGCAGCTTAGGGGACTGGGCTAGCGGGCACGGGGAGCTGTTTTTT